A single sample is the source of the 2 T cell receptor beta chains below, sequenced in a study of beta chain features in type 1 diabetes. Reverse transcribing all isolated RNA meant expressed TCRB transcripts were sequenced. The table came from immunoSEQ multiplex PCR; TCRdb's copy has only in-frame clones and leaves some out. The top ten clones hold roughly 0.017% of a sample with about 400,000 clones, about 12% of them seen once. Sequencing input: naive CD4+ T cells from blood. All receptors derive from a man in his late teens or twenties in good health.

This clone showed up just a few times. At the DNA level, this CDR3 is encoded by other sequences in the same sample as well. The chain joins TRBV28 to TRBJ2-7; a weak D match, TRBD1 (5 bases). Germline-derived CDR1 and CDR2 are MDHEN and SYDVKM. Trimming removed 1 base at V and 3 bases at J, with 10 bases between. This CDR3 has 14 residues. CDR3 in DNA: TGTGCCAGCAGTTTATCTCAGGGTATCTACGAGCAGTACTTC. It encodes CASSLSQGIYEQYF.

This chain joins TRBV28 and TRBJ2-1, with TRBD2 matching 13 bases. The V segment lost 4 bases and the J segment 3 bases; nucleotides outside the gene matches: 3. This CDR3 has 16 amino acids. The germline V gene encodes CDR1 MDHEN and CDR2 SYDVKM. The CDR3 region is CASSSGTSGVYNEQFF. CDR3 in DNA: TGTGCCAGCAGTTCCGGGACTAGCGGGGTCTACAATGAGCAGTTCTTC.